These 11 T cell receptor beta chains originate from one sample sequenced in a study of blood T cells in healthy people across ages. It was with a sample-barcoded 5' primer and a J-beta primer mix that a second PCR of about 7 to 12 cycles was run. TCRdb itself ran the 5' RACE reads through MiXCR, one entry per CDR3 protein. The sample holds around 690,000 distinct CDR3 sequences, under 70% seen once. Material: blood. The receptors were sampled from a man aged 60 to 69 in good health.

This rearrangement joins TRBV3-1 to TRBJ2-3; 8 bases line up with TRBD2. The CDR3 contains 16 residues. V dropped 4 bases and J dropped 4; count of bases not matched to a gene: 10. Germline CDR1 reads LGHDT; CDR2 reads YNNKEL (reference sequence). CDR3 coding DNA: TGTGCCAGCAGCCGGCGACCGGGACTAGAAGCAGATACGCAGTATTTT. The encoded protein is CASSRRPGLEADTQYF.

The V gene is TRBV5-1, the J gene TRBJ2-3; TRBD1 might be the D (5 bases). In germline, CDR1 is SGHRS, CDR2 YFSETQ. The CDR3 covers 13 residues. The V end was cut by 8 bases, the J end by 4 bases, with 14 bases between. The CDR3 region is CARTTVSSDTQYF. The CDR3 coding sequence is TGCGCCAGGACGACAGTGAGCTCAGATACGCAGTATTTT. The full variable domain, in which reference TRBV5-1 and TRBJ2-3 provide the parts outside the CDR3, is KAGVTQTPRYLIKTRGQQVTLSCSPISGHRSVSWYQQTPGQGLQFLFEYFSETQRNKGNFPGRFSGRQFSNSRSEMNVSTLELGDSALYLCARTTVSSDTQYFGPGTRLTVL.

This clonotype was seen once. The chain recombines TRBV6-2 or TRBV6-3 with TRBJ1-1, with unresolved D. V gave up 4 bases and J gave up 7 bases, with 16 bases separating them. The length of the CDR3 is 14 residues. Germline CDR1 MNHEY, CDR2 SVGEGT. In DNA form, the CDR3 reads TGTGCCAGCAGTTCGGCCCCTCGGCGGAATGAAGCTTTCTTT. It is translated as CASSSAPRRNEAFF.

This clonotype was observed a few times. V usage is TRBV29-1 and J usage is TRBJ2-7; TRBD1 agrees at 7 bases. The V and J ends lost 6 bases and 6 bases, in that order; junction bases with no gene match: 11. The CDR3 totals 13 residues. Germline V gives CDR1 SQVTM, CDR2 ANQGSEA. The CDR3 coding sequence is TGCAGCGTCCTGACAGGGATGGGACCCGAGCAGTACTTC. Protein sequence: CSVLTGMGPEQYF.

In its sample, this clonotype was seen a few times. The genes are TRBV6-5 and TRBJ2-5; D might be TRBD1 (6 bases). This CDR3 is 15 amino acids long. Trimming shortened V by 6 bases and J by 0 bases, and 14 bases separated the two germline ends. Germline CDR1 and CDR2: MNHEY and SVGAGI. The CDR3 loop reads CASSVNREYQETQYF. CDR3 in DNA: TGTGCCAGCAGCGTGAACAGGGAGTACCAAGAGACCCAGTACTTC.

The rearrangement joins TRBV5-1 to TRBJ2-5, with D possibly being TRBD1 (6 bases). Germline CDR1 reads SGHRS; CDR2 reads YFSETQ. This CDR3 region has 14 residues. The V end was cut by 4 bases, the J end by 4 bases, with 14 bases between. CDR3: CASSQGLGAETQYF. The CDR3 nucleotides read TGCGCCAGCAGCCAGGGGCTTGGGGCAGAGACCCAGTACTTC. The full variable domain, its missing parts supplied by reference TRBV5-1 and TRBJ2-5, is KAGVTQTPRYLIKTRGQQVTLSCSPISGHRSVSWYQQTPGQGLQFLFEYFSETQRNKGNFPGRFSGRQFSNSRSEMNVSTLELGDSALYLCASSQGLGAETQYFGPGTRLLVL.

This rearrangement joins TRBV2 to TRBJ2-6, with TRBD1 identical over 8 bases. Germline V gene sequence: CDR1 SNHLY, CDR2 FYNNEI. Germline trimming cut 7 bases from V and 0 bases from J; bases unmatched to any gene: 5. CDR3 length equals 16 residues. The DNA of the CDR3 is TGTGCCAGCACGACAGGGGTTCTCTCTGGGGCCAACGTCCTGACTTTC. It translates to CASTTGVLSGANVLTF.

The chain carries TRBV6-6 and TRBJ2-2, with D unresolved. The CDR3 is 15 residues long. Germline V lookup: CDR1 MNHNY, CDR2 SVGAGI (reference sequence). Trimming took 6 bases from V and 2 from J, leaving 13 bases between them. DNA of the CDR3: TGTGCCAGCAGGGCCCTCCGGGCAAACACCGGGGAGCTGTTTTTT. Amino acids: CASRALRANTGELFF.

There are a few counts of this clonotype. The chain joins TRBV10-1 to TRBJ2-7, with 9 nucleotides matching TRBD1. After removal of 1 base from V and 5 bases from J, the junction contained 9 bases not matched to a gene. The CDR3 loop spans 16 amino acids. The germline CDR1 and CDR2 sequences are WNHNN and SYGVQD (reference sequence). The CDR3 here is CASSELGDRVLDEQYF. The CDR3, as DNA: TGCGCCAGCAGTGAGTTAGGGGACAGGGTCCTCGACGAGCAGTACTTC.

This clonotype showed up just a few times. This chain uses TRBV5-1 with TRBJ1-2; unclear D gene. Germline CDR1 reads SGHRS; CDR2 reads YFSETQ. Trimming pared 1 base from V and 4 bases from J, leaving 14 bases between. This CDR3 has 15 amino acids. The CDR3: CASSLYPQPVYGYTF. DNA for the CDR3: TGCGCCAGCAGCTTGTATCCGCAGCCAGTCTATGGCTACACCTTC.

This chain connects TRBV10-3 to TRBJ2-1; weak D call: TRBD2 (7 bases). V was shortened by 0 bases and J by 5 bases, with 11 bases between the two germline ends. Germline V gives CDR1 ENHRY, CDR2 SYGVKD. This CDR3 region has 15 residues. This CDR3 reads CAISESGGGDNEQFF. The DNA of the CDR3 is TGTGCCATCAGTGAGTCGGGAGGGGGGGACAATGAGCAGTTCTTC.